One sample yielded the 10 T cell receptor beta chains listed below, sequenced in a study of shared clonotypes between healthy human individuals. The table came from immunoSEQ multiplex PCR; TCRdb's copy has only in-frame clones and leaves some out. The sample lists over a million clones, around 97% occurring once. Material: naive CD4+ T cells sorted from blood. Subset here: CD45RA+ positively selected. The source is a man younger than 45 in good health.

The gene calls are TRBV5-1 and TRBJ2-7; TRBD2 agrees at 12 bases. The CDR3 is 15 amino acids. Germline trimming cut 3 bases from V and 2 bases from J; bases unmatched to any gene: 3. Per germline, CDR1 SGHRS and CDR2 YFSETQ. The CDR3 bases are TGCGCCAGCAGCTCCTGGACTAGCGGGGCCTACGAGCAGTACTTC. Amino acids: CASSSWTSGAYEQYF.

The V call is TRBV5-4, the J call TRBJ2-3; TRBD1 aligns across 10 bases. The CDR3 runs to 16 residues. The V segment lost 6 bases and the J segment 3 bases; nucleotides outside the gene matches: 10. Per germline, CDR1 SGHNT and CDR2 YYREEE (reference sequence). CDR3: CASTLGGQGNTDTQYF. The CDR3 DNA follows: TGTGCCAGCACCCTGGGGGGACAGGGGAATACAGATACGCAGTATTTT.

The chain carries TRBV28 and TRBJ2-1, with TRBD2 matching 14 bases. From germline, CDR1 is MDHEN and CDR2 SYDVKM. V lost 6 bases, J lost 5 bases, and 3 bases stayed unmatched. CDR3 length: 15 amino acids. The CDR3 here is CASRGTSGSHNEQFF. CDR3 DNA sequence: TGTGCCAGCAGGGGGACTAGCGGGAGCCACAATGAGCAGTTCTTC.

The chain joins TRBV7-8 to TRBJ2-6; TRBD1 might be the D (5 bases). Trimming took off 0 bases at V and 7 bases at J, with 7 bases between the two ends. The CDR3 length is 14 residues. The germline gives CDR1 SGHVS, CDR2 FQNEAQ. The CDR3 DNA follows: TGTGCCAGCAGCTTAGCCAGGGATGCCAACGTCCTGACTTTC. Amino acid sequence: CASSLARDANVLTF.

J is TRBJ2-7 and V is TRBV18; D may match TRBD1 or TRBD2 (6 bases each). The V gene's germline CDR1 is KGHSH and CDR2 LQKENI. This CDR3 comprises 15 residues. V lost 3 bases to trimming and J lost 6 bases, with 18 bases between them. CDR3 loop: CASSPLDGGASEQYF. DNA for the CDR3: TGTGCCAGCTCACCCCTCGACGGGGGCGCCTCCGAGCAGTACTTC. Using reference TRBV18 and TRBJ2-7 for the parts outside the CDR3, the full variable domain is NAGVMQNPRHLVRRRGQEARLRCSPMKGHSHVYWYRQLPEEGLKFMVYLQKENIIDESGMPKERFSAEFPKEGPSILRIQQVVRGDSAAYFCASSPLDGGASEQYFGPGTRLTVT.

The V gene is TRBV19, the J gene TRBJ1-5, with D unresolved. This CDR3 spans 15 amino acids. V dropped 5 bases and J dropped 4 bases, with 15 bases sitting between them. Germline V CDR1 and CDR2: LNHDA, SQIVND (reference sequence). The chain's CDR3 is CASSPREGWNQPQHF. Here the CDR3 DNA reads TGTGCCAGTAGTCCCCGGGAGGGTTGGAATCAGCCCCAGCATTTT.

This chain uses TRBV25-1 with TRBJ2-5; D may be TRBD1 or TRBD2 (6 bases each). Trimming shortened V by 2 bases and J by 5 bases, and 18 bases separated the two germline ends. CDR1 MGHDK and CDR2 SYGVNS come from the germline V gene. This CDR3 spans 16 amino acids. CDR3 residues: CASSEPSRRGAETQYF. The CDR3 DNA reads TGTGCCAGCAGTGAACCCTCGAGGAGGGGGGCGGAGACCCAGTACTTC.

A single count supports this clone. The V and J genes are TRBV18 and TRBJ1-1; D is perhaps TRBD1 (5 bases). The CDR3 loop spans 15 amino acids. Trimming took 6 bases from V and 1 from J, leaving 15 bases between them. Germline-derived CDR1 and CDR2 are KGHSH and LQKENI. DNA of the CDR3: TGTGCCAGCTCTACCAATATGGGGCCGAACACTGAAGCTTTCTTT. Protein product: CASSTNMGPNTEAFF.

About this clone: Additional DNA sequences in this sample encode the identical CDR3. The chain has TRBV5-1 and TRBJ2-1, with 11 bases fitting TRBD2. Germline V gives CDR1 SGHRS, CDR2 YFSETQ. CDR3 size: 15 residues. The V and J ends lost 4 bases and 4 bases, in that order; junction bases with no gene match: 4. The chain's CDR3 is CASSPGTSGYNEQFF. The CDR3 DNA reads as TGCGCCAGCAGCCCCGGGACTAGCGGTTACAATGAGCAGTTCTTC. Full variable domain (rest looked up from reference TRBV5-1 and TRBJ2-1): KAGVTQTPRYLIKTRGQQVTLSCSPISGHRSVSWYQQTPGQGLQFLFEYFSETQRNKGNFPGRFSGRQFSNSRSEMNVSTLELGDSALYLCASSPGTSGYNEQFFGPGTRLTVL.

Notes on this clone: This sample includes further DNA sequences coding for the same CDR3. The CDR3 DNA reads TGTGCCAGCAGCCAAGGGACCACCTATGGCTACACCTTC. Protein: CASSQGTTYGYTF. The chain joins TRBV14 to TRBJ1-2; D gene unclear. Germline CDR1 and CDR2: SGHDN and FVKESK. The V end was cut by 1 base, the J end by 4 bases, with 7 bases between. The CDR3 sequence is 13 residues long.